Sequencing of this TCR beta chain was carried out in a study of shared clonotypes between healthy human individuals. Study-level findings and limits: Rarefaction analysis demonstrated incomplete sorted-subset sequencing notwithstanding large depth. There were few donors, and this limited the genetic and exposure-history diversity represented.

Comment on this clone: Its antigen is not known.

The germline CDR1 and CDR2 sequences are SGHRS and YFSETQ. CDR3 length: 14 residues. The V gene lost 4 bases and the J gene lost 4 bases, with 14 bases spanning the gap. Profiled with immunoSEQ multiplex PCR; TCRdb holds only in-frame clones, not every one. The sample includes approximately 2.1 million clones, 93% seen only once; the top ten take 0.39%. Donors had no recently reported acute infections or vaccinations and were HIV-negative. The specimen was naive CD4+ T cells from PBMCs. Sample subset: CD45RA+ positively selected. This TCR was recovered from a man aged 18 to 29 in good health. Some clones in this sample may be carry-over from other donors' samples. The J gene is TRBJ1-2, the V gene TRBV5-1; weak D call: TRBD1 (6 bases). CDR3 bases: TGCGCCAGCAGCGGGGGCAGGGGCCTCTATGGCTACACCTTC. This encodes CASSGGRGLYGYTF.